What follows describes a single TCR beta chain. The sample originates from a study of T-cell memory formation after mild COVID-19. TCRdb re-called the 5' RACE reads through MiXCR, storing one row per CDR3 protein. The sample holds 150,000 or so distinct CDR3 sequences, around a tenth seen once. This CDR3 contains 14 residues. The germline CDR1 and CDR2 sequences are LNHNV and YYDKDF (reference sequence). V lost 2 bases, J lost 6 bases, and 3 bases stayed unmatched. The chain uses TRBV15 and TRBJ2-7, with 11 nucleotides matching TRBD2. This clonotype was obtained from a man younger than 30 who had mild COVID-19 (a few samples of this study predate the infection). Cell type and time point are not known. Sequencing used PBMCs or a T cell subset sorted from them (not recorded which). CDR3 sequence reads: CATSRLAGGREQYF. The CDR3 region has the DNA TGTGCCACCAGCAGATTAGCGGGGGGGCGCGAGCAGTACTTC. The full variable domain, its missing parts supplied by reference TRBV15 and TRBJ2-7, is DAMVIQNPRYQVTQFGKPVTLSCSQTLNHNVMYWYQQKSSQAPKLLFHYYDKDFNNEADTPDNFQSRRPNTSFCFLDIRSPGLGDTAMYLCATSRLAGGREQYFGPGTRLTVT.